Listed below are T cell receptor beta chains from one sample, sequenced in a study of Ad26.COV2.S vaccination and SARS-CoV-2 variants. The table came from immunoSEQ multiplex PCR; TCRdb's copy has only in-frame clones and leaves some out. Of 300,000 to 400,000 clones listed, roughly 94% were seen once; the top ten hold 3% to 5%. Material: peripheral blood, obtained after recovery from COVID-19. Receptors originate from a human donor who had recovered from COVID-19. Each CDR3 is given with its conserved first and last residue. A D gene is named only where the DNA matches it firmly. The size entry is marked missing in some rows and otherwise reads once, few, many or a size class.

D: NA; J: TRBJ1-4; size: NA; V: TRBV19; CDR3: CASSLREGGNEKLFF; DNA: TGTGCCAGTAGTCTGCGGGAGGGTGGAAATGAAAAACTGTTTTTT
D: NA; J: TRBJ1-2; size: NA; V: TRBV9; CDR3: CASSGYGYTF; DNA: TGTGCCAGCAGCGGCTATGGCTACACCTTC
D: TRBD2; J: TRBJ2-3; size: NA; V: TRBV6-2/TRBV6-3; CDR3: CASSYPISGLAGGPRSHTQYF; DNA: TGTGCCAGCAGTTACCCGATTTCAGGGCTAGCGGGGGGGCCTCGGTCGCATACGCAGTATTTT
D: NA; J: TRBJ2-2; size: once; V: TRBV14; CDR3: CASSPTTGTRRRTGELFF; DNA: TGTGCCAGCAGCCCAACTACCGGGACCCGGCGACGGACCGGGGAGCTGTTTTTT
D: NA; J: TRBJ1-1; size: NA; V: TRBV6-4; CDR3: CASSLESNTEAFF; DNA: TGTGCCAGCAGCCTCGAATCTAACACTGAAGCTTTCTTT
D: NA; J: TRBJ1-5; size: NA; V: TRBV27; CDR3: CASSLSGVRQPQHF; DNA: TGTGCCAGCAGTTTATCAGGGGTTCGTCAGCCCCAGCATTTT
D: NA; J: TRBJ2-7; size: NA; V: TRBV9; CDR3: CASSAGHSYEQYF; DNA: TGTGCCAGCAGCGCAGGACATTCCTACGAGCAGTACTTC
D: NA; J: TRBJ2-5; size: NA; V: TRBV4-1; CDR3: CASRLTQGGNSDQYF; DNA: TGCGCCAGCAGACTAACACAAGGGGGGAATTCTGACCAGTACTTC
D: NA; J: TRBJ1-1; size: NA; V: TRBV9; CDR3: CASSVTTGTTEAFF; DNA: TGTGCCAGCAGCGTTACAACAGGGACCACTGAAGCTTTCTTT
D: TRBD2; J: TRBJ2-2; size: once; V: TRBV4-1; CDR3: CASSPAGGTGELFF; DNA: TGCGCCAGCAGCCCGGCGGGGGGAACCGGGGAGCTGTTTTTT
D: NA; J: TRBJ1-2; size: NA; V: TRBV3-1/TRBV3-2; CDR3: CASSQVGGAANYGYTF; DNA: TGTGCCAGCAGCCAAGTGGGGGGGGCGGCAAACTATGGCTACACCTTC
D: NA; J: TRBJ1-2; size: NA; V: TRBV6-5; CDR3: CASSSGEGYGYTF; DNA: TGTGCCAGCTCGTCGGGGGAGGGCTATGGCTACACCTTC
D: NA; J: TRBJ1-1; size: NA; V: TRBV5-8; CDR3: CASSQQGVNTEAFF; DNA: TGTGCCAGCAGCCAACAGGGCGTGAACACTGAAGCTTTCTTT
D: NA; J: TRBJ2-1; size: NA; V: TRBV19; CDR3: CASSIWVTGNNEQFF; DNA: TGTGCCAGTAGTATTTGGGTTACGGGGAACAATGAGCAGTTCTTC
D: NA; J: TRBJ2-5; size: NA; V: TRBV18; CDR3: CASSPQGETQYF; DNA: TGTGCCAGCTCACCACAGGGAGAGACCCAGTACTTC
D: NA; J: TRBJ2-6; size: NA; V: TRBV7-9; CDR3: CASSLAAGPPSGANVLTF; DNA: TGTGCCAGCAGCTTAGCGGCAGGGCCCCCGTCTGGGGCCAACGTCCTGACTTTC
D: NA; J: TRBJ2-3; size: NA; V: TRBV6-2/TRBV6-3; CDR3: CASSQGHRTDTQYF; DNA: TGTGCCAGCAGCCAAGGACACCGCACAGATACGCAGTATTTT
D: TRBD1; J: TRBJ1-2; size: NA; V: TRBV5-4; CDR3: CASSSDRAYGYTF; DNA: TGTGCCAGCAGCTCGGACAGGGCCTATGGCTACACCTTC
D: NA; J: TRBJ2-7; size: NA; V: TRBV9; CDR3: CASSQGYEGLEQYF; DNA: TGTGCCAGCAGTCAGGGGTACGAGGGGCTCGAGCAGTACTTC
D: NA; J: TRBJ1-2; size: NA; V: TRBV11-1; CDR3: CACLWGAFGYGYTF; DNA: TGTGCCTGCCTCTGGGGGGCGTTTGGTTATGGCTACACCTTC
D: NA; J: TRBJ2-7; size: NA; V: TRBV5-4; CDR3: CASSSIVYEQYF; DNA: TGTGCCAGCAGCTCCATAGTCTACGAGCAGTACTTC
D: TRBD1; J: TRBJ1-1; size: NA; V: TRBV7-9; CDR3: CASSSMDRGAFF; DNA: TGTGCCAGCAGCTCTATGGACAGGGGAGCTTTCTTT
D: NA; J: TRBJ1-5; size: few; V: TRBV18; CDR3: CASSPRQGNQPQHF; DNA: TGTGCCAGCTCACCCCGACAGGGCAATCAGCCCCAGCATTTT
D: NA; J: TRBJ1-4; size: NA; V: TRBV6-6; CDR3: CASRNGQGNEKLFF; DNA: TGTGCCAGCAGAAACGGGCAGGGGAATGAAAAACTGTTTTTT
D: TRBD1; J: TRBJ1-2; size: NA; V: TRBV12-3/TRBV12-4; CDR3: CASSWDRGVGYTF; DNA: TGTGCCAGCAGTTGGGACAGGGGAGTCGGCTACACCTTC
D: TRBD1; J: TRBJ1-1; size: NA; V: TRBV2; CDR3: CASSGGQGSVRAEAFF; DNA: TGTGCCAGCAGTGGGGGACAGGGATCTGTAAGGGCTGAAGCTTTCTTT
D: NA; J: TRBJ2-7; size: NA; V: TRBV27; CDR3: CASSLRGEYEQYF; DNA: TGTGCCAGCAGTCTCCGGGGAGAGTACGAGCAGTACTTC
D: NA; J: TRBJ1-3; size: NA; V: TRBV11-2; CDR3: CASRWKGTASHGNTIYF; DNA: TGTGCCAGCAGATGGAAAGGGACGGCCTCCCACGGGAACACCATATATTTT
D: NA; J: TRBJ1-4; size: NA; V: TRBV6-5; CDR3: CASAVTGYEKLFF; DNA: TGTGCCAGCGCCGTAACAGGGTACGAAAAACTGTTTTTT
D: NA; J: TRBJ2-5; size: NA; V: TRBV7-2; CDR3: CASSLRGGDGETQYF; DNA: TGTGCCAGCAGCTTAAGAGGCGGGGACGGAGAGACCCAGTACTTC
D: TRBD1; J: TRBJ1-1; size: NA; V: TRBV12-5; CDR3: CASDLTGGMTEAFF; DNA: TGTGCTAGTGACCTGACAGGGGGTATGACTGAAGCTTTCTTT
D: NA; J: TRBJ2-5; size: NA; V: TRBV7-6; CDR3: CASSLGAGYQETQYF; DNA: TGTGCCAGCAGCTTAGGTGCAGGGTACCAAGAGACCCAGTACTTC
D: TRBD2; J: TRBJ2-7; size: NA; V: TRBV27; CDR3: CASSPGLGGYEQYF; DNA: TGTGCCAGCAGTCCGGGACTAGGAGGCTACGAGCAGTACTTC
D: NA; J: TRBJ1-3; size: once; V: TRBV3-1/TRBV3-2; CDR3: CASSLTGSSGNTIYF; DNA: TGTGCCAGCAGCCTAACAGGGAGCTCTGGAAACACCATATATTTT
D: NA; J: TRBJ1-1; size: once; V: TRBV5-1; CDR3: CASSSPASQEAFF; DNA: TGCGCCAGCAGCTCTCCGGCCAGTCAAGAAGCTTTCTTT
D: NA; J: TRBJ2-6; size: NA; V: TRBV15; CDR3: CATSRGGGSGANVLTF; DNA: TGTGCCACCAGCAGAGGAGGCGGGTCTGGGGCCAACGTCCTGACTTTC
D: NA; J: TRBJ2-1; size: NA; V: TRBV19; CDR3: CASSTLQGAEQFF; DNA: TGTGCCAGTAGTACCCTTCAGGGCGCTGAGCAGTTCTTC
D: NA; J: TRBJ1-2; size: NA; V: TRBV7-3; CDR3: CASSPDRNYGYTF; DNA: TGTGCCAGCAGCCCCGACAGGAACTATGGCTACACCTTC
D: NA; J: TRBJ2-7; size: NA; V: TRBV29-1; CDR3: CSVEDGSYYEQYF; DNA: TGCAGCGTTGAAGACGGGTCCTACTACGAGCAGTACTTC
D: NA; J: TRBJ1-2; size: NA; V: TRBV6-5; CDR3: CASGEKPGPYGYTF; DNA: TGTGCCAGCGGCGAGAAACCAGGGCCCTATGGCTACACCTTC
D: NA; J: TRBJ2-3; size: NA; V: TRBV5-1; CDR3: CASSPGSGLTTTDTQYF; DNA: TGCGCCAGCAGCCCGGGTTCTGGACTCACTACCACAGATACGCAGTATTTT
D: NA; J: TRBJ2-2; size: NA; V: TRBV6-5; CDR3: CASSPWTVNTGELFF; DNA: TGTGCCAGCAGTCCTTGGACAGTCAACACCGGGGAGCTGTTTTTT
D: NA; J: TRBJ1-1; size: NA; V: TRBV3-1/TRBV3-2; CDR3: CASSQEPQGKTEAFF; DNA: TGTGCCAGCAGCCAAGAACCACAGGGAAAGACTGAAGCTTTCTTT
D: NA; J: TRBJ1-5; size: NA; V: TRBV9; CDR3: CASSAGGLGNQPQHF; DNA: TGTGCCAGCAGCGCTGGTGGTCTGGGCAATCAGCCCCAGCATTTT
D: NA; J: TRBJ1-6; size: NA; V: TRBV6-5; CDR3: CASSRPRGGSPLHF; DNA: TGTGCCAGCAGCAGACCTCGGGGTGGATCACCCCTCCACTTT
D: NA; J: TRBJ2-7; size: NA; V: TRBV5-4; CDR3: CASSLGGTLTYEQYF; DNA: TGTGCCAGCAGCTTGGGAGGCACTTTAACCTACGAGCAGTACTTC
D: NA; J: TRBJ2-5; size: NA; V: TRBV4-3; CDR3: CASSQEPSQTGPPETQYF; DNA: TGCGCCAGCAGCCAAGAACCTTCTCAGACAGGCCCCCCCGAGACCCAGTACTTC
D: NA; J: TRBJ2-2; size: few; V: TRBV7-9; CDR3: CASSLAEGGELFF; DNA: TGTGCCAGCAGCTTAGCAGAGGGCGGGGAGCTGTTTTTT
D: NA; J: TRBJ1-3; size: NA; V: TRBV19; CDR3: CASSMRDRGHLSGNTIYF; DNA: TGTGCCAGTAGTATGCGGGACCGGGGGCACCTCTCTGGAAACACCATATATTTT
D: NA; J: TRBJ1-5; size: NA; V: TRBV19; CDR3: CASSIEHGSNQPQHF; DNA: TGTGCCAGTAGTATAGAGCATGGGAGCAATCAGCCCCAGCATTTT
D: NA; J: TRBJ2-3; size: NA; V: TRBV6-1; CDR3: CASSEIARTQDTQYF; DNA: TGTGCCAGCAGTGAAATCGCTCGGACGCAAGATACGCAGTATTTT
D: NA; J: TRBJ2-1; size: NA; V: TRBV12-5; CDR3: CASGLPTPESNNEQFF; DNA: TGTGCTAGTGGTTTGCCGACTCCCGAATCTAACAATGAGCAGTTCTTC
D: NA; J: TRBJ1-1; size: NA; V: TRBV12-3/TRBV12-4; CDR3: CASSLRNTEAFF; DNA: TGTGCCAGCAGTTTGAGGAACACTGAAGCTTTCTTT
D: NA; J: TRBJ1-1; size: NA; V: TRBV7-3; CDR3: CASRFRRQNTEAFF; DNA: TGTGCCAGCAGGTTCCGAAGACAGAACACTGAAGCTTTCTTT
D: TRBD1; J: TRBJ1-6; size: NA; V: TRBV7-2; CDR3: CASSLVGTGNNSPLHF; DNA: TGTGCCAGCAGCTTAGTTGGGACAGGGAATAATTCACCCCTCCACTTT
D: NA; J: TRBJ1-6; size: NA; V: TRBV25-1; CDR3: CASMDTYNSPLHF; DNA: TGTGCCAGCATGGACACGTATAATTCACCCCTCCACTTT
D: NA; J: TRBJ1-6; size: NA; V: TRBV6-1; CDR3: CASSDGLGGSPLHF; DNA: TGTGCCAGCAGTGATGGCCTCGGGGGTTCACCCCTCCACTTT
D: NA; J: TRBJ1-5; size: NA; V: TRBV2; CDR3: CASSDSELIYQPQHF; DNA: TGTGCCAGCAGTGATTCAGAACTAATTTATCAGCCCCAGCATTTT
D: NA; J: TRBJ1-1; size: NA; V: TRBV3-1/TRBV3-2; CDR3: CASSQYRSRTEAFF; DNA: TGTGCCAGCAGCCAATATCGGTCCCGCACTGAAGCTTTCTTT